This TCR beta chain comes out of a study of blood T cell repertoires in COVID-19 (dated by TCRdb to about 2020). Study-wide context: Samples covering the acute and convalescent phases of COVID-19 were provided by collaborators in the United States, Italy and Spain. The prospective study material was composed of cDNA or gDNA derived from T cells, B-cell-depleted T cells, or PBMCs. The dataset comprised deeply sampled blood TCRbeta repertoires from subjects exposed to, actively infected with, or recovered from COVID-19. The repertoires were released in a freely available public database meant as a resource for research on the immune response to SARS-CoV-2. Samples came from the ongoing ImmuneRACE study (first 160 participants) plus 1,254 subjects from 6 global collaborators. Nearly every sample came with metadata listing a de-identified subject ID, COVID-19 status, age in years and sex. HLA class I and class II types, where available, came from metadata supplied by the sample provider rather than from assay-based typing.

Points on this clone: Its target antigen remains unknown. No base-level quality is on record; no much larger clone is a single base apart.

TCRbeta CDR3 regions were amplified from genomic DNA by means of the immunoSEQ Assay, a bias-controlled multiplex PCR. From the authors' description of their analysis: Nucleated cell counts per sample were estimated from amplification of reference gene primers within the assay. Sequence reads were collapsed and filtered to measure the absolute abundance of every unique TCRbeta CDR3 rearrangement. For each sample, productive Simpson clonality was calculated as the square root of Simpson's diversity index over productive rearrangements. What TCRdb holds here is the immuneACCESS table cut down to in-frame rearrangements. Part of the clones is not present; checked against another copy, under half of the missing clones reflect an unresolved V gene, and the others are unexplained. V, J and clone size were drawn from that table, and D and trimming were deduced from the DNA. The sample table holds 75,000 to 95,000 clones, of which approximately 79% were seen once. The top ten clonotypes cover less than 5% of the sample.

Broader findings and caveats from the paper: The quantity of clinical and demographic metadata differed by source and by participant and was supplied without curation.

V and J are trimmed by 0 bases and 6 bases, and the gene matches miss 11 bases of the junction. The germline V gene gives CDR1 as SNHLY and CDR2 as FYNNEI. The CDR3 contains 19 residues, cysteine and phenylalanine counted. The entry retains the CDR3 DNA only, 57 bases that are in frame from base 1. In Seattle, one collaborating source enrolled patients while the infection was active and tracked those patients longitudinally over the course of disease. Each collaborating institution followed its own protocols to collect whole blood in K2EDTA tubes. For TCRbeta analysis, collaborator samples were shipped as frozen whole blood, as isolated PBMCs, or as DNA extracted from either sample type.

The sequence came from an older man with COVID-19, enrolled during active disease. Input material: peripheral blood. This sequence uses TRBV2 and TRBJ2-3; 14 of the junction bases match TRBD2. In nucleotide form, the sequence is TGTGCCAGCAGTGAAGCGGAGACTAGCGGGAGGGTGATTCGGGATACGCAGTATTTT. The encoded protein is CASSEAETSGRVIRDTQYF.